Sequencing of this T cell receptor beta chain was carried out in a study of esophageal squamous cell carcinoma under preoperative chemotherapy. For the study at large: Samples included peripheral blood T cells as well as tumor-infiltrating lymphocytes. Overall study findings and caveats: Paclitaxel-nedaplatin therapy caused immediate, substantial clonotype frequency changes. After treatment, tumor-infiltrating lymphocytes seemed to come partly from incoming peripheral T cells, not only local changes.

Points on this clonotype: Antigen unknown.

TCRdb redid the calling of the PCR reads with MiXCR, one entry per CDR3 protein. The sample holds under 20,000 distinct CDR3 sequences; around 42% are singletons and the top ten take about 29%. Specified time point: after preoperative PTX-NDP chemotherapy. Before surgery, patients were given preoperative paclitaxel-nedaplatin chemotherapy. CDR3 length equals 15 residues. Germline CDR1 is KGHDR and CDR2 is SFDVKD. With V trimmed by 4 bases and J by 11 bases, 15 bases remained unmatched. The TCR sequence derives from a human donor with esophageal squamous cell carcinoma. The donor label of this sample is uncertain. This chain uses TRBV24-1 with TRBJ2-5, with 7 bases lining up with TRBD2. Collection of the sample occurred from a patient given preoperative chemotherapy. In DNA form, the CDR3 reads TGTGCCACCAGTGACCAGGGACTACTCTACAATGAGCAGTACTTC. Amino acids: CATSDQGLLYNEQYF.